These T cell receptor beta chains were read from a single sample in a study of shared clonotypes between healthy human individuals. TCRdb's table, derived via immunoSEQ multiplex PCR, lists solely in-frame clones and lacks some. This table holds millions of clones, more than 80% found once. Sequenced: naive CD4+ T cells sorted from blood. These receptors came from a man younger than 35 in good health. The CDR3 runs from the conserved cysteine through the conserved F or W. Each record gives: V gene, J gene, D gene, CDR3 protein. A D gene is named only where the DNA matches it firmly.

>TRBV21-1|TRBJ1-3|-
CASRSWGPGNTIYF
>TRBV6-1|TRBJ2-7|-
CASSLSGYEQYF
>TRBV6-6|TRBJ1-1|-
CASSYSERTEAFF
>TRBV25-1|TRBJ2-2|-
CASSGDLPNTGELFF
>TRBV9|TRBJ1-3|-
CASSVGGASGNTIYF
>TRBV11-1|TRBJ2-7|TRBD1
CASSPFLGQGYEQYF
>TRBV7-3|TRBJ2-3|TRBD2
CASSFTSGGATNTQYF
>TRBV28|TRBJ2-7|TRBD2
CASSLLAGGVYEQYF
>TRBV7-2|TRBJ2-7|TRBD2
CASSSGLAGASYEQYF
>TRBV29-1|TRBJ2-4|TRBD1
CSVRGTGTGLNIQYF
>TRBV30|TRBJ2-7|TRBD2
CAWVPGGGEQYF
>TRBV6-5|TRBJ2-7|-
CASKRGIGYEQYF
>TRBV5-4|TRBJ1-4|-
CASSIGGVSHEKLFF
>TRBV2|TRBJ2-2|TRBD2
CASRPLGLAGAIRNTGELFF
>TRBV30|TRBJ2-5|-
CAWATGSETQYF
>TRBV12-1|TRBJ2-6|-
CASTSIQTNSGANVLTF
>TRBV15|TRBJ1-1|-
CATSRGYTEAFF
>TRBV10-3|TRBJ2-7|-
CAIKTRDGDEQYF
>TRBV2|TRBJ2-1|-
CASGRDSPVNEQFF
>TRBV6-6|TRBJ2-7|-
CASSSLFGEPYEQYF
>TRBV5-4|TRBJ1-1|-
CASTQRLANTEAFF
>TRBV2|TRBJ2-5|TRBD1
CASSENRGPYETQYF
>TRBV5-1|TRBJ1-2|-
CASSLGDGPAYGYTF
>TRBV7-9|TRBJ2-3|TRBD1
CASSFTGGPADTQYF
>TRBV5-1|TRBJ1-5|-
CASSFDSVNQPQHF
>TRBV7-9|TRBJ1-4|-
CASSLRTESEKLFF
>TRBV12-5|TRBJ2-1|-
CASGLVGGSEQFF
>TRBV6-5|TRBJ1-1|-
CASSYERTRVGTEAFF
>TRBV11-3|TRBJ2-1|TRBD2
CASSSRLAGANEQFF
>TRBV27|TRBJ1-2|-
CASSFSRSYGYTF
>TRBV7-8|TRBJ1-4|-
CASRDTGSANEKLFF
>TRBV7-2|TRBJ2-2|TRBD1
CASSLRGPGELFF
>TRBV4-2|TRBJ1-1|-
CASSQEVGLGTEAFF
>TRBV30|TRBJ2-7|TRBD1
CAWSLLGQGLDEQYF